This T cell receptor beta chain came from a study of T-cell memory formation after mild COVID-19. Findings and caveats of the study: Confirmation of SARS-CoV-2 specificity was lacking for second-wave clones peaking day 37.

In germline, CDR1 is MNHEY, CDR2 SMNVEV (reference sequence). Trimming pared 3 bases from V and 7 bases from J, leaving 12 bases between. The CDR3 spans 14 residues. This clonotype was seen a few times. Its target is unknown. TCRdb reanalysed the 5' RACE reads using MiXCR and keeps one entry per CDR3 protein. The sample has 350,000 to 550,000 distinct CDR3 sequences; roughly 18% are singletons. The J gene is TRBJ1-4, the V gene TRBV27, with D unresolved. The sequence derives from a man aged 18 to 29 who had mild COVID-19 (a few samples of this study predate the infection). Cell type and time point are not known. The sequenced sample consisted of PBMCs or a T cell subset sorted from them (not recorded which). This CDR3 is CASSFRRDSEKLFF. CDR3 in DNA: TGTGCCAGCAGTTTTCGGAGAGATAGTGAAAAACTGTTTTTT. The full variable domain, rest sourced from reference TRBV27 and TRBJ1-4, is EAQVTQNPRYLITVTGKKLTVTCSQNMNHEYMSWYRQDPGLGLRQIYYSMNVEVTDKGDVPEGYKVSRKEKRNFPLILESPSPNQTSLYFCASSFRRDSEKLFFGSGTQLSVL.